One and the same sample provided the 20 T cell receptor beta chains below, sequenced in a study of cytomegalovirus exposure and HLA in healthy donors. This PCR relied on a set of 60 Vbeta primers and 13 Jbeta primers. Using immunoSEQ multiplex PCR, the repertoire was profiled, and TCRdb retains in-frame clones only, with some absent. The table lists about 110,000 clones, around 70% of them singletons, with 11% in the top ten. Sequencing input: PBMCs. These receptors all come from a man aged 40-49 years in good health and CMV-seropositive.

The chain employs TRBV28 and TRBJ1-2; D gene unclear. Germline loops: CDR1 MDHEN, CDR2 SYDVKM. The CDR3 has 15 residues. V was trimmed by 4 bases and J by 1 base, leaving 13 bases between them. The CDR3 sequence is CASSSPQANNYGYTF. The CDR3 DNA reads TGTGCCAGCAGTTCCCCCCAGGCTAATAACTATGGCTACACCTTC.

This clone was seen only once. The chain is built from TRBV19 and TRBJ1-1; a possible D gene is TRBD1 (6 bases). The CDR3 sequence is 16 residues long. Germline-derived CDR1 and CDR2 are LNHDA and SQIVND (reference sequence). V lost 1 base and J 6 bases, leaving 18 bases between the germline ends. The CDR3 here is CASSIGTGPVKAEAFF. DNA of the CDR3: TGTGCCAGTAGTATAGGTACAGGGCCAGTGAAGGCTGAAGCTTTCTTT.

The chain combines TRBV6-5 with TRBJ1-1; D unresolved. Germline V gene data show CDR1 as MNHEY and CDR2 as SVGAGI. Trimming shortened V by 7 bases and J by 0 bases, and 9 bases separated the two germline ends. The CDR3 extends over 13 amino acids. The CDR3 sequence is CASINGVNTEAFF. CDR3 bases: TGTGCCAGCATCAACGGGGTGAACACTGAAGCTTTCTTT.

This clone has a handful of counts. This chain connects TRBV7-7 to TRBJ2-1; the D gene is possibly TRBD2 (5 bases). The CDR3 totals 14 residues. In germline, CDR1 is SSHAT, CDR2 FNYEAQ (reference sequence). V lost 1 base to trimming and J lost 7 bases, with 11 bases between them. The CDR3 here is CASSLDGRGNEQFF. Here the CDR3 DNA reads TGTGCCAGCAGCTTAGATGGGAGAGGAAATGAGCAGTTCTTC.

The gene calls are TRBV7-9 and TRBJ2-2, with unresolved D. CDR1 is SEHNR, CDR2 FQNEAQ, per germline (reference sequence). V was clipped by 8 bases and J by 4 bases, with 8 bases between them. The CDR3 is 12 residues long. DNA of the CDR3: TGTGCCAGCCCTCCCCCCACCGGGGAGCTGTTTTTT. It codes for CASPPPTGELFF. Together with reference TRBV7-9 and TRBJ2-2, the CDR3 gives the full variable domain: DTGVSQNPRHKITKRGQNVTFRCDPISEHNRLYWYRQTLGQGPEFLTYFQNEAQLEKSRLLSDRFSAERPKGSFSTLEIQRTEQGDSAMYLCASPPPTGELFFGEGSRLTVL.

As concerns this clone: One end of the junction does not line up with germline, which may come from a read error. The V gene is TRBV7-7, the J gene TRBJ2-3, with 7 bases matching TRBD2. In germline, CDR1 is SSHAT, CDR2 FNYEAQ (reference sequence). The CDR3 extends over 19 amino acids. CDR3 in amino acids: CASTWRGIAGPPSTDTQYF. Here the CDR3 DNA reads TGTGCTAGCACATGGCGGGGGATAGCGGGCCCCCCGAGCACAGATACGCAGTATTTT.

V gene TRBV19 combines with J gene TRBJ1-4; D gene uncertain. Germline loops: CDR1 LNHDA, CDR2 SQIVND (reference sequence). V lost 4 bases and J 8 bases, leaving 8 bases between the germline ends. CDR3 size: 12 residues. The CDR3, as DNA: TGTGCCAGTAGTACTCTATTAGAAAAACTGTTTTTT. Translation gives CASSTLLEKLFF.

This clone appeared a few times. The chain couples TRBV4-2 to TRBJ2-1; 10 bases fit TRBD2. Germline V gene lookup returns CDR1 LGHNA and CDR2 YNFKEQ. The CDR3 extends over 16 amino acids. The V gene end was trimmed by 0 bases and the J gene end by 8 bases; junction bases not matched to a gene: 7. This CDR3 reads CASSQDLAGGFDEQFF. The DNA of the CDR3 is TGTGCCAGCAGCCAAGATTTAGCGGGAGGTTTCGATGAGCAGTTCTTC.

V gene TRBV4-3 combines with J gene TRBJ2-7, with 10 nucleotides matching TRBD1. With 0 bases clipped from V and 3 bases from J, the junction kept 5 bases outside the gene matches. Germline CDR1 reads LGHNA; CDR2 reads YSLEER. The CDR3 extends over 16 amino acids. Written as DNA, the CDR3 is TGCGCCAGCAGCCAAGATCGACAGGGGGCCAGCTACGAGCAGTACTTC. It translates to CASSQDRQGASYEQYF.

The rearrangement links TRBV19 to TRBJ2-4, with TRBD1 matching 8 bases. Trimming at V came to 8 bases and at J to 8 bases, leaving 8 bases not matched to a gene. This CDR3 has 13 residues. Per the germline V gene, CDR1 is LNHDA and CDR2 is SQIVND (reference sequence). CDR3 amino acids: CASRTGNGDIQYF. In DNA form, the CDR3 reads TGTGCCAGTCGGACAGGGAATGGGGACATTCAGTACTTC.

The CDR3 region has the DNA TGTGCCAGCAGCTACGGCGGGGTCTCTGGAAACACCATATATTTT. Its translation: CASSYGGVSGNTIYF. The chain carries TRBV7-6 and TRBJ1-3; D not certain. Germline V gene data show CDR1 as SGHVS and CDR2 as FNYEAQ. Trimming removed 4 bases from V and 0 bases from J, with 10 bases in between. The CDR3 consists of 15 residues.

CDR3 sequence reads: CAISGGQGRNEKLFF. CDR3 DNA: TGTGCCATCAGTGGGGGACAGGGGAGGAATGAAAAACTGTTTTTT. V usage is TRBV10-3 and J usage is TRBJ1-4, with 10 bases that match TRBD1. This CDR3 is built from 15 residues. V lost 4 bases, J lost 5 bases, and 4 bases stayed unmatched. Germline CDR1 is ENHRY and CDR2 is SYGVKD.

V gene TRBV29-1 combines with J gene TRBJ1-2; tentatively, D is TRBD1 (6 bases). The CDR3 spans 12 residues. V lost 6 bases and J 2 bases, leaving 10 bases between the germline ends. From germline, CDR1 is SQVTM and CDR2 ANQGSEA. Here the CDR3 reads CSVPQGNYGYTF. In nucleotides, the CDR3 is TGCAGCGTGCCCCAGGGGAACTATGGCTACACCTTC.

On this clone itself: The DNA is left out, because the CDR3 cannot be placed on it with certainty; the CDR3 is given as TCRdb lists it. V gene TRBV21-1 combines with J gene TRBJ2-7; no DNA check was done on the table's D call, TRBD1. TRBV21-1 is a documented pseudogene. The CDR3 is 15 residues long, ends included. The CDR3: CASSKVGQGAYEQYV.

This sequence joins TRBV2 and TRBJ2-1, with D possibly matching TRBD2 (5 bases). The germline V gene encodes CDR1 SNHLY and CDR2 FYNNEI. V was trimmed by 8 bases and J by 12 bases, leaving 20 bases between them. The CDR3 length is 13 residues. CDR3 nucleotide sequence: TGTGCCAGCGGAGAAGGGAGCACACCCGTGCAGTTCTTC. This encodes CASGEGSTPVQFF.

The genes are TRBV28 and TRBJ2-4; 8 positions agree with TRBD2. The V gene end was trimmed by 3 bases and the J gene end by 13 bases; junction bases not matched to a gene: 11. Looked up from germline, CDR1 is MDHEN and CDR2 is SYDVKM. The CDR3 consists of 14 residues. For the CDR3, the DNA is TGTGCCAGCAGTTTTGTTAGCGGGATGATAACGCAGTACTTC. Translated: CASSFVSGMITQYF.

The chain joins TRBV27 to TRBJ2-2, with D possibly TRBD2 on 6 matching bases. With 2 bases removed from V and 0 bases from J, the gap between germline ends came to 13 bases. CDR3 size: 17 residues. CDR1 and CDR2 from the germline V gene are MNHEY and SMNVEV (reference sequence). The CDR3 sequence: CASSLGGAGPNTGELFF. The DNA for the CDR3 is TGTGCCAGCAGTTTAGGAGGGGCGGGCCCGAACACCGGGGAGCTGTTTTTT.

On this clone itself: The junction differs from germline at one of its ends, possibly a read error. J is TRBJ2-7 and V is TRBV9, with TRBD2 matching 7 bases. The CDR3 totals 15 residues. Looked up from germline, CDR1 is SGDLS and CDR2 is YYNGEE. As DNA, the CDR3 is TGTGCCAACAGCGTAGATAGCGGGTCAATCTACGAGCAGTACTTC. Translation gives CANSVDSGSIYEQYF.

The chain joins TRBV28 to TRBJ1-2, with TRBD1 matching 7 bases. V shed 6 bases and J 8 bases; nucleotides not matched to a gene: 6. Germline assignment: CDR1 MDHEN and CDR2 SYDVKM. This CDR3 comprises 12 residues. Here the CDR3 DNA reads TGTGCCAGCAGCTTAACAGGGGTCGGCTACACCTTC. Translation gives CASSLTGVGYTF.

This clone was picked up one time. The J gene is TRBJ1-2, the V gene TRBV4-3; TRBD1 matches 8 bases. The junction had 6 bases not matched to a gene; V was cut back by 7 bases and J by 2 bases. Per the germline V gene, CDR1 is LGHNA and CDR2 is YSLEER. CDR3 length: 14 amino acids. For the CDR3, the DNA is TGCGCCAGCACCGGACAGGGAGGCAACTATGGCTACACCTTC. This sequence encodes CASTGQGGNYGYTF.